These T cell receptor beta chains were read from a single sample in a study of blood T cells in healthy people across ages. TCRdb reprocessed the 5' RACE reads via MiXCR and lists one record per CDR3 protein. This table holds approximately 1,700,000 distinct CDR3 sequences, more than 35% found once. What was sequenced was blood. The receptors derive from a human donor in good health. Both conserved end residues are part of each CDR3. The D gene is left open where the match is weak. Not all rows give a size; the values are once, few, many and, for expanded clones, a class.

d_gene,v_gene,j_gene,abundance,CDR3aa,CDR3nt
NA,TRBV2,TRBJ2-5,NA,CASLGRQRGTQYF,TGTGCCAGTCTCGGACGGCAGAGGGGGACCCAGTACTTC
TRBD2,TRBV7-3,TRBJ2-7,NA,CARSPSRGGDLAPYEQYF,TGTGCCCGCAGCCCCTCCCGGGGAGGGGACCTCGCTCCCTACGAGCAGTACTTC
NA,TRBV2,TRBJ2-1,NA,CASKGQVTYNEQFF,TGTGCCAGCAAGGGCCAAGTAACCTACAATGAGCAGTTCTTC
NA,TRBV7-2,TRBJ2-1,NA,CASPSVGQGLLNEQFF,TGTGCCAGCCCGTCGGTGGGCCAGGGTCTCCTCAATGAGCAGTTCTTC
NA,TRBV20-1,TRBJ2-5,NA,CSARDFVIQETQDF,TGCAGTGCTAGAGATTTCGTGATACAAGAGACTCAGGACTTC
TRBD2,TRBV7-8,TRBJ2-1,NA,CASSLLAGLSSYNEQFF,TGTGCCAGCAGCCTGCTAGCGGGGCTCAGCTCCTACAATGAGCAGTTCTTC
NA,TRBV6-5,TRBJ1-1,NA,CASSYRSSLEAFF,TGTGCCAGCAGTTACCGCTCCTCACTCGAAGCTTTCTTT
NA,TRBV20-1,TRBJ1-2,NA,CSASLSTGDYGYTF,TGCAGTGCTAGTTTGTCGACAGGAGACTATGGCTACACCTTC
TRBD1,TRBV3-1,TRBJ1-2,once,CASSHFDRGGGYTF,TGTGCCAGCAGCCATTTTGACAGGGGTGGTGGCTACACCTTC
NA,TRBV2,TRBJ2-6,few,CACRLTGHSGANVLTF,TGTGCCTGCAGATTGACAGGACATAGTGGGGCCAACGTCCTGACTTTC
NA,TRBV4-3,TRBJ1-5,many,CASSRGRGQPQHF,TGCGCCAGCAGCCGGGGGAGGGGTCAGCCCCAGCATTTT
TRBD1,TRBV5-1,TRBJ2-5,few,CASSLVPGQGRWETQYF,TGCGCCAGCAGCTTGGTACCGGGACAGGGAAGGTGGGAGACCCAGTACTTC
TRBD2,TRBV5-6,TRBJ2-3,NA,CASSPLGAGGTDTQYF,TGTGCCAGCAGCCCCCTAGGAGCGGGGGGAACAGATACGCAGTATTTT
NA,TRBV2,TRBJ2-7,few,CASSEARSESSYEQYF,TGTGCCAGCAGTGAAGCTCGGTCGGAGAGCTCCTACGAGCAGTACTTC
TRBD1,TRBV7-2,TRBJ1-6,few,CASGEQGLDSPLHF,TGTGCCAGCGGCGAACAGGGGCTTGATTCACCCCTCCACTTT
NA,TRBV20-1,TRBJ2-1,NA,CSADEGHNEQFF,TGCAGTGCCGACGAGGGCCACAATGAGCAGTTCTTC
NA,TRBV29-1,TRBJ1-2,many,CSVDGPGTPTPYGYTF,TGCAGCGTCGATGGACCCGGGACCCCCACCCCGTATGGCTACACCTTC
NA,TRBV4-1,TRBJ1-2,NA,CAGSQDRYNYGYTF,TGCGCCGGCAGCCAAGATCGCTACAACTATGGCTACACCTTT
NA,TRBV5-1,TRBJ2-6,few,CASSSPVSGSGANVLTF,TGCGCCAGCAGCTCCCCGGTCTCCGGGTCTGGGGCCAACGTCCTGACTTTC
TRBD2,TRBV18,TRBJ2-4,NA,CASSPSPSGIYNEQYF,TGTGCCAGCTCACCAAGTCCTAGCGGGATCTACAATGAGCAGTACTTC
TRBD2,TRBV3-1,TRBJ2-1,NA,CASSQDTGGAPYNEQFF,TGTGCCAGCAGCCAAGATACCGGGGGGGCGCCCTACAATGAGCAGTTCTTC
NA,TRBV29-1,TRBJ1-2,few,CSVDPGGHYSYTF,TGCAGCGTTGATCCGGGAGGACACTATAGCTACACCTTC
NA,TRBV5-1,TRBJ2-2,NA,CASSLTGTPTGELFF,TGCGCCAGCAGCTTAACCGGGACCCCCACCGGGGAGCTGTTTTTT
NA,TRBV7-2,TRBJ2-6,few,CASSQAPTAPGANVLTF,TGTGCCAGCAGTCAAGCCCCAACTGCCCCTGGGGCCAACGTCCTGACTTTC
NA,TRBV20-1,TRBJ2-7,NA,CSASNSKGSSYEQYF,TGCAGTGCTAGTAACTCTAAGGGGAGCTCCTACGAGCAGTACTTC
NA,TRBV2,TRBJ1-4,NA,CASVEGFGREGKLFF,TGTGCCAGCGTGGAGGGGTTCGGTCGCGAAGGAAAACTGTTTTTT
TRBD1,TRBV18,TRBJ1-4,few,CASSPTGGAKVEEKLFF,TGTGCCAGCTCACCGACAGGGGGCGCGAAGGTTGAGGAAAAACTGTTTTTT
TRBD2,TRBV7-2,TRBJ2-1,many,CASSLLAGTYNEQFF,TGTGCCAGCAGCCTTCTAGCGGGGACCTACAATGAGCAGTTCTTC
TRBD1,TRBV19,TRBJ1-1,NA,CASSTGQGSAFF,TGTGCCAGTAGTACTGGACAGGGATCCGCTTTCTTT
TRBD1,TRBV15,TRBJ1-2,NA,CATSADISGQVGYTF,TGTGCCACCAGCGCGGATATTTCGGGACAGGTCGGCTACACCTTC